The 19 T cell receptor beta chains in this list originate from one sample, sequenced in a study of T-cell memory formation after mild COVID-19. TCRdb recomputed calls from the 5' RACE reads with MiXCR, one row per CDR3 protein. The table has hundreds of thousands of distinct CDR3 sequences, less than 20% seen once. The material sequenced was PBMCs or a T cell subset sorted from them (not recorded which). These receptors were taken from a man aged 18 to 29 who had mild COVID-19 (a few samples of this study predate the infection). Cell type and time point are not known.

The V and J genes are TRBV7-3 and TRBJ1-1, with D possibly being TRBD1 (5 bases). The ends were cut back, 2 bases at V and 4 bases at J, with 14 bases in the middle. CDR1 and CDR2 from the germline V gene are SGHTA and FQGTGA. This CDR3 is 15 amino acids long. The CDR3 sequence is CASSLEVMGVTEAFF. The CDR3 region has the DNA TGTGCCAGCAGCTTAGAAGTTATGGGGGTCACTGAAGCTTTCTTT.

In this sample, this clonotype turned up a few times. This sequence joins TRBV5-1 and TRBJ1-2, with 9 positions matching TRBD1. Germline V gives CDR1 SGHRS, CDR2 YFSETQ. This CDR3 contains 15 residues. Unmatched junction bases numbered 11, after V lost 4 bases and J lost 7 bases. CDR3 sequence (DNA): TGCGCCAGCAGCGTATCGGGACAGGGATTGAGTGGCTACACCTTC. Amino acids: CASSVSGQGLSGYTF.

In its sample, this clonotype was seen many times. The chain combines TRBV4-1 with TRBJ1-1, with D tentatively TRBD1 (5 bases). Germline V gene sequence: CDR1 MGHRA, CDR2 YSYEKL. The CDR3 is 12 residues long. V lost 5 bases and J 1 base, leaving 5 bases between the germline ends. CDR3 DNA sequence: TGCGCCAGCAGCACAGGGAACACTGAAGCTTTCTTT. Amino acids: CASSTGNTEAFF.

The gene calls are TRBV9 and TRBJ2-2; 7 positions agree with TRBD2. The CDR3 extends over 15 amino acids. Per germline, CDR1 SGDLS and CDR2 YYNGEE. With V trimmed by 3 bases and J by 1 base, 3 bases remained unmatched. CDR3 bases: TGTGCCAGCAGCGGGGACTACAGGAACACCGGGGAGCTGTTTTTT. This translates into CASSGDYRNTGELFF.

CDR3 in amino acids: CASSLDLAGIRQFF. CDR3 in DNA: TGCGCCAGCAGCTTGGATCTAGCGGGGATCCGACAGTTCTTC. This rearrangement joins TRBV5-1 to TRBJ2-1; 9 bases map to TRBD2. The V gene's germline CDR1 is SGHRS and CDR2 YFSETQ. V gave up 0 bases and J gave up 13 bases; unmatched junction bases: 8. The CDR3 covers 14 residues.

The table lists this clonotype with many counts. The CDR3 coding sequence is TGTGCCAGCAGCTTAGGAGGGGAACCCTACGAGCAGTACTTC. Translation gives CASSLGGEPYEQYF. The rearrangement uses TRBV7-2 and TRBJ2-7; TRBD1 or TRBD2 may be the D gene (5 bases each). CDR3 size: 14 residues. The V gene lost 1 base and the J gene lost 2 bases, with 9 bases spanning the gap. Germline loops: CDR1 SGHTA, CDR2 FQGNSA.

The chain couples TRBV12-3 or TRBV12-4 to TRBJ1-2, with D possibly TRBD1 on 6 matching bases. The germline V and J ends were trimmed by 4 bases and 5 bases, with 17 bases remaining between them. The CDR3 spans 15 residues. The CDR3, as DNA: TGTGCCAGCAGTTCCCGCCTGGGGGCCCTATATGGCTACACCTTC. This gives the protein CASSSRLGALYGYTF.

The chain carries TRBV2 and TRBJ1-2, with D perhaps matching TRBD1 (6 bases). Germline-derived CDR1 and CDR2 are SNHLY and FYNNEI. CDR3 length: 14 residues. The ends were cut back, 5 bases at V and 5 bases at J, with 15 bases in the middle. This CDR3 reads CASSTGTLGYGYTF. The CDR3 DNA follows: TGTGCCAGCAGTACCGGGACACTCGGATATGGCTACACCTTC.

This clonotype has just a few counts. The chain recombines TRBV11-2 with TRBJ1-3; no definite D call. Germline-derived CDR1 and CDR2 are SGHAT and FQNNGV. CDR3 length: 16 amino acids. Trimming left V 3 bases short and J 0 bases short, with 12 bases between. CDR3 protein: CASSFLMVHSGNTIYF. CDR3 nucleotides: TGTGCCAGCAGCTTCCTTATGGTCCACTCTGGAAACACCATATATTTT.

The sample holds a few counts of this clonotype. The rearrangement links TRBV20-1 to TRBJ1-1, with TRBD1 as a possible D gene (5 bases). The V and J ends lost 8 bases and 7 bases respectively, with 14 bases between them. From germline, CDR1 is DFQATT and CDR2 SNEGSKA (reference sequence). There are 11 residues in the CDR3. CDR3 DNA: TGCAGTCCAAAGGGCGGGGGTGAAGCTTTCTTT. Protein sequence: CSPKGGGEAFF.

This chain links TRBV4-1 with TRBJ2-3; D is unresolved. CDR1 MGHRA and CDR2 YSYEKL come from the germline V gene. There are 15 residues in the CDR3. V lost 4 bases to trimming and J lost 9 bases, with 20 bases between them. In DNA form, the CDR3 reads TGCGCCAGCAGCCCTCAGAACCTTCGGTATGAGACGCAGTATTTT. Residues: CASSPQNLRYETQYF.

The CDR3 DNA reads as TGTGCCAGCAGCCGGGGGGGACGGGATGAGCAGTTCTTC. Translated: CASSRGGRDEQFF. The chain carries TRBV7-3 and TRBJ2-1; 8 positions agree with TRBD2. The germline V gene encodes CDR1 SGHTA and CDR2 FQGTGA. The V segment lost 5 bases and the J segment 8 bases; nucleotides outside the gene matches: 5. The CDR3 length is 13 residues.

The chain couples TRBV15 to TRBJ1-4; D call uncertain. V gave up 3 bases and J gave up 0 bases, with 14 bases separating them. Germline values: CDR1 LNHNV, CDR2 YYDKDF (reference sequence). The CDR3 consists of 17 residues. CDR3 sequence: CATSRPPGDATNEKLFF. CDR3 bases: TGTGCCACCAGCAGGCCCCCCGGGGATGCAACTAATGAAAAACTGTTTTTT.

The V call is TRBV4-2, the J call TRBJ2-5; TRBD2 might be the D (7 bases). Trimming removed 4 bases from V and 1 base from J, with 13 bases in between. Germline CDR1 and CDR2: LGHNA and YNFKEQ. The CDR3 consists of 15 residues. The DNA of the CDR3 is TGTGCCAGCAGCCGGGGGGGCGGGGTCCAAGAGACCCAGTACTTC. This encodes CASSRGGGVQETQYF.

Only a few counts were recorded for this clonotype. Here the CDR3 reads CASSPTRGEQYF. The CDR3, as DNA: TGTGCCAGCAGTCCCACCCGGGGGGAGCAGTACTTC. The chain is built from TRBV6-5 and TRBJ2-7; weak D call: TRBD2 (6 bases). The CDR3 has 12 residues. V was clipped by 5 bases and J by 7 bases, with 12 bases between them. From germline, CDR1 is MNHEY and CDR2 SVGAGI.

This chain connects TRBV5-4 to TRBJ2-7, with TRBD1 matching over 7 bases. Germline CDR1 is SGHNT and CDR2 is YYREEE (reference sequence). This CDR3 contains 14 residues. J was trimmed by 3 bases and V by 4 bases; bases with no gene match: 7. CDR3 bases: TGTGCCAGCAGCCGAGACAGGGATCGCTACGAGCAGTACTTC. Encoded protein: CASSRDRDRYEQYF. Filled out from reference TRBV5-4 and TRBJ2-7, the complete variable domain reads ETGVTQSPTHLIKTRGQQVTLRCSSQSGHNTVSWYQQALGQGPQFIFQYYREEENGRGNFPPRFSGLQFPNYSSELNVNALELDDSALYLCASSRDRDRYEQYFGPGTRLTVT.

The table lists this clonotype with many counts. The rearrangement uses TRBV9 and TRBJ2-5, with 10 bases lining up with TRBD2. This CDR3 contains 16 residues. The germline V gene has CDR1 SGDLS and CDR2 YYNGEE. Unmatched junction bases numbered 10, after V lost 4 bases and J lost 4 bases. In DNA, the CDR3 is TGTGCCAGCAGCCCCTATAGCGGGGGGCCAGGAGAGACCCAGTACTTC. Its protein is CASSPYSGGPGETQYF.

This clonotype appeared a few times. The chain links TRBV3-1 to TRBJ1-2, with D hard to call. V gave up 1 base and J gave up 1 base, with 4 bases separating them. CDR1 LGHDT and CDR2 YNNKEL come from the germline V gene (reference sequence). This CDR3 has 13 residues. The DNA of the CDR3 is TGTGCCAGCAGCCAAGCCGTTAACTATGGCTACACCTTC. This gives the protein CASSQAVNYGYTF.

The V and J genes are TRBV6-5 and TRBJ1-1; 7 bases agree with TRBD1. Germline V gene sequence: CDR1 MNHEY, CDR2 SVGAGI. J lost 2 bases, V lost 8 bases, and 5 bases had no gene match. The CDR3 runs to 13 residues. For the CDR3, the DNA is TGTGCCAGCGCGCGACAGGGCAACACTGAAGCTTTCTTT. The encoded protein is CASARQGNTEAFF.